Sequencing of this T cell receptor (beta chain) was carried out in a study of prognosis after radiotherapy for stage I lung cancer. Study-level points and caveats: Post-treatment Shannon entropy following stereotactic body radiation therapy was lower among patients who developed distant metastases. Nobody established whether the expanded TCR clones were specific to the tumor.

At both of two time points, approximately 6.4 milliliters of peripheral blood were drawn. Two-round multiplex PCR amplified TCR beta CDR3 from genomic DNA. During first-round PCR, primers specific to each TRBV and TRBJ gene were used. TCRdb reprocessed the multiplex PCR reads via MiXCR and lists one record per CDR3 protein. The sample includes nearly 35,000 distinct CDR3 sequences, less than 40% seen only once; the top ten take around a sixth. On this clonotype: Antigen: not known. A much larger clone lies one base from this, so it may be a read error.

CDR3 length equals 21 residues. Germline CDR1 and CDR2: LGHNA and YNFKEQ. This sequence originates from a donor over 45 with non-small cell lung cancer. The chain is built from TRBV4-2 and TRBJ2-1, with a possible D match to TRBD2 (6 bases). The specimen was PBMCs, collected before or after stereotactic body radiation therapy (not recorded which). The CDR3 sequence is CASSQDPPGTRRGSSHNEQFF. In DNA form, the CDR3 reads TGTGCCAGCAGCCAAGACCCTCCCGGGACTCGCAGAGGGAGCTCCCACAATGAGCAGTTCTTC.